These 31 T cell receptor beta chains were all obtained from the same sample, sequenced in a study of CD8 T cells in ankylosing spondylitis. Points from the study as a whole: Apparently characteristic of ankylosing spondylitis blood was a TCR beta motif (roughly 8 highly homologous variants).

Their cognate antigens are unknown. A single record per CDR3 protein comes from TCRdb applying MiXCR to the 5' RACE reads. Of about 700,000 distinct CDR3 sequences in the sample, around a fifth were seen once. The sample was blood, either unsorted or a sorted T cell fraction (not recorded which). The receptors originated from a male donor with ankylosing spondylitis.

This clonotype was picked up a small number of times. The genes are TRBV4-2 and TRBJ2-1, with D perhaps TRBD1 or TRBD2 (5 bases each). Trimming removed 4 bases at V and 2 bases at J, with 18 bases between. This CDR3 has 17 residues. Per germline, CDR1 LGHNA and CDR2 YNFKEQ. CDR3: CASSPRTGAGTYNEQFF. In DNA, the CDR3 is TGTGCCAGCAGCCCAAGGACTGGGGCGGGTACCTACAATGAGCAGTTCTTC.

This clonotype was found a few times. The V call is TRBV6-5, the J call TRBJ1-2; D is unresolved. Germline CDR1 and CDR2: MNHEY and SVGAGI. V shed 5 bases and J shed 1 base, with 8 bases lying between them. The CDR3 is made up of 13 amino acids. CDR3 sequence (DNA): TGTGCCAGCAGTAACGGGATTAACTATGGCTACACCTTC. Protein product: CASSNGINYGYTF.

J is TRBJ1-2 and V is TRBV5-1; D is unclear. This CDR3 contains 15 residues. Looked up from germline, CDR1 is SGHRS and CDR2 is YFSETQ. Trimming removed 0 bases at V and 4 bases at J, with 13 bases between. CDR3 amino acids: CASSLDASPGYGYTF. The CDR3 DNA reads TGCGCCAGCAGCTTGGATGCCTCCCCTGGCTATGGCTACACCTTC. Using reference TRBV5-1 and TRBJ1-2 for the parts outside the CDR3, the full variable domain is KAGVTQTPRYLIKTRGQQVTLSCSPISGHRSVSWYQQTPGQGLQFLFEYFSETQRNKGNFPGRFSGRQFSNSRSEMNVSTLELGDSALYLCASSLDASPGYGYTFGSGTRLTVV.

As to this clonotype: The junction departs from the called germline gene at one end, perhaps through a read error. The chain uses TRBV7-9 and TRBJ1-2; perhaps TRBD1 as D (5 bases). Germline V lookup: CDR1 SEHNR, CDR2 FQNEAQ (reference sequence). There are 11 residues in the CDR3. CDR3 in amino acids: CASSLDEGPAF. CDR3 nucleotides: TGTGCCAGCAGCTTAGATGAGGGGCCCGCCTTC.

The chain employs TRBV25-1 and TRBJ1-1, with D possibly matching TRBD1 (6 bases). The CDR3 loop spans 15 amino acids. V was clipped by 5 bases and J by 1 base, with 14 bases between them. CDR1 and CDR2 from the germline V gene are MGHDK and SYGVNS. This chain's CDR3 is CASSRSGTPNTEAFF. The CDR3 DNA follows: TGTGCCAGCAGTAGGTCCGGGACACCGAACACTGAAGCTTTCTTT.

For the CDR3, the DNA is TGTGCCAGCAGTGAAAACGGCCGCCGGGACACTGAAGCTTTCTTT. Its protein product is CASSENGRRDTEAFF. This chain connects TRBV2 to TRBJ1-1; no firm D call. Germline V CDR1 and CDR2: SNHLY, FYNNEI. Trimming cost V 2 bases and J 3 bases, with 13 bases left between them. The CDR3 spans 15 residues. Using reference TRBV2 and TRBJ1-1 for the parts outside the CDR3, the full variable domain is EPEVTQTPSHQVTQMGQEVILRCVPISNHLYFYWYRQILGQKVEFLVSFYNNEISEKSEIFDDQFSVERPDGSNFTLKIRSTKLEDSAMYFCASSENGRRDTEAFFGQGTRLTVV.

This chain joins TRBV4-2 and TRBJ1-6, with unresolved D. This CDR3 has 14 amino acids. Trimming pared 1 base from V and 6 bases from J, leaving 7 bases between. Looked up from germline, CDR1 is LGHNA and CDR2 is YNFKEQ. Written as DNA, the CDR3 is TGTGCCAGCAGCCAAGTAGGAATTAATTCACCCCTCCACTTT. It specifies CASSQVGINSPLHF.

J is TRBJ2-7 and V is TRBV10-2, with D perhaps assigned TRBD1 or TRBD2 (5 bases each). This CDR3 has 12 amino acids. Germline V gene lookup returns CDR1 WSHSY and CDR2 SAAADI. Trimming cost V 8 bases and J 1 base, with 9 bases left between them. The CDR3 is CASGRQSYEQYF. CDR3 nucleotide sequence: TGCGCCAGCGGGAGACAGTCCTACGAGCAGTACTTC.

The chain recombines TRBV7-6 with TRBJ2-1; D unclear. The germline CDR1 and CDR2 sequences are SGHVS and FNYEAQ. The CDR3 runs to 13 residues. Trimming removed 6 bases at V and 2 bases at J, with 8 bases between. The CDR3 DNA reads TGTGCCAGCAGTCCCTCAACCTACAATGAGCAGTTCTTC. Residues: CASSPSTYNEQFF.

The chain has TRBV5-1 and TRBJ2-3, with D perhaps matching TRBD1 (6 bases). Between the trimmed V and J ends, which lost 3 bases and 2 bases, there was a span of 10 bases. The CDR3 is made up of 14 amino acids. The germline V gene encodes CDR1 SGHRS and CDR2 YFSETQ. The CDR3 spells CASSYRVPTDTQYF. The CDR3 bases are TGCGCCAGCAGCTACAGGGTTCCCACAGATACGCAGTATTTT.

V usage is TRBV6-1 and J usage is TRBJ2-5; TRBD2 matches 9 bases. This CDR3 has 16 residues. CDR1 is MNHNS and CDR2 is SASEGT in the germline V gene. V was pared by 0 bases and J by 3 bases, with 5 bases of the junction left unmatched. CDR3 nucleotide sequence: TGTGCCAGCAGTGAAGCGTTAATAGCGGGGGAAGAGACCCAGTACTTC. It codes for CASSEALIAGEETQYF.

The V gene is TRBV29-1, the J gene TRBJ2-1; D is possibly TRBD1 or TRBD2 (7 bases each). This CDR3 comprises 14 residues. Trimming took 4 bases from V and 8 from J, leaving 18 bases between them. From germline, CDR1 is SQVTM and CDR2 ANQGSEA. As DNA, the CDR3 is TGCAGCGTTGGCGTCCTCAGGGGGAGGGATGAGCAGTTCTTC. Translating it yields CSVGVLRGRDEQFF.

V gene TRBV7-2 combines with J gene TRBJ2-1, with 13 positions matching TRBD2. The CDR3 runs 17 residues. CDR1 and CDR2 from the germline V gene are SGHTA and FQGNSA. V lost 3 bases and J lost 9; bases outside the gene matches: 11. The CDR3 is CASSFALAGGPRGEQFF. The CDR3 coding sequence is TGTGCCAGCAGCTTCGCACTAGCGGGGGGGCCTCGGGGTGAGCAGTTCTTC.

The chain links TRBV10-3 to TRBJ2-7, with D perhaps TRBD1 (5 bases). Per the germline V gene, CDR1 is ENHRY and CDR2 is SYGVKD. Deletions cut 8 bases from V and 3 bases from J, with 14 bases between. This CDR3 contains 13 residues. CDR3 bases: TGTGCCATCTCCAGGGTCGGCCACTACGAGCAGTACTTC. Residues: CAISRVGHYEQYF.

This clonotype turned up a few times. The chain couples TRBV12-3 or TRBV12-4 to TRBJ2-7; D gene ambiguous. The CDR3 is 14 residues long. Trimming left V 2 bases short and J 1 base short, with 9 bases between. CDR3 bases: TGTGCCAGCAGTTTAAGCGCGTCTTCCTACGAGCAGTACTTC. Residues: CASSLSASSYEQYF.

This clonotype has more than one count but fewer than ten. V and J are TRBV25-1 and TRBJ2-7, with a tentative D call TRBD2 (5 bases). The length of the CDR3 is 12 residues. Trimming took off 5 bases at V and 5 bases at J, with 10 bases between the two ends. CDR1 and CDR2 (germline): MGHDK, SYGVNS. The CDR3 sequence: CASSWSGNEQYF. For the CDR3, the DNA is TGTGCCAGCAGTTGGTCCGGGAACGAGCAGTACTTC.

This rearrangement joins TRBV5-1 to TRBJ2-1; D ambiguous. The CDR3 contains 15 residues. V lost 4 bases, J lost 0 bases, and 11 bases lay in between. Germline V CDR1 and CDR2: SGHRS, YFSETQ. The CDR3 DNA reads TGCGCCAGCAGCCTGGACGGGCCCTCCTACAATGAGCAGTTCTTC. This translates into CASSLDGPSYNEQFF. The full variable domain, its missing parts supplied by reference TRBV5-1 and TRBJ2-1, is KAGVTQTPRYLIKTRGQQVTLSCSPISGHRSVSWYQQTPGQGLQFLFEYFSETQRNKGNFPGRFSGRQFSNSRSEMNVSTLELGDSALYLCASSLDGPSYNEQFFGPGTRLTVL.

The CDR3 bases are TGTGCCAGCAGCTCCGGGGGGGCAGGAGGAAAATTAAATGCTGAAGCTTTCTTT. Its translation is CASSSGGAGGKLNAEAFF. The chain links TRBV27 to TRBJ1-1; D may be TRBD1 (6 bases). Trimming left V 6 bases short and J 6 bases short, with 29 bases between. This CDR3 has 18 amino acids. Germline V lookup: CDR1 MNHEY, CDR2 SMNVEV (reference sequence).

In its sample, this clonotype was seen many times. V usage is TRBV20-1 and J usage is TRBJ2-1, with a weak D call TRBD2 (9 bases). V lost 1 base and J 5 bases, leaving 15 bases between the germline ends. The germline V gene has CDR1 DFQATT and CDR2 SNEGSKA (reference sequence). The CDR3 extends over 15 amino acids. The CDR3 DNA is TGCAGTGCTAGAGGGACAGGGACTAGCAACAATGAGCAGTTCTTC. The encoded protein is CSARGTGTSNNEQFF.

Regarding this clonotype: The junction departs from the called germline gene at one end, perhaps through a read error. The V gene is TRBV28, the J gene TRBJ2-7; D gene ambiguous. CDR1 is MDHEN, CDR2 SYDVKM, per germline. This CDR3 comprises 17 residues. CDR3 loop: CAGSWSGIGPKTDEQYF. In DNA, the CDR3 is TGTGCCGGCAGTTGGTCGGGTATAGGGCCGAAAACGGACGAGCAGTACTTC. The full variable domain, in which reference TRBV28 and TRBJ2-7 provide the parts outside the CDR3, is DVKVTQSSRYLVKRTGEKVFLECVQDMDHENMFWYRQDPGLGLRLIYFSYDVKMKEKGDIPEGYSVSREKKERFSLILESASTNQTSMYLCAGSWSGIGPKTDEQYFGPGTRLTVT.

This clonotype showed up just a few times. The rearrangement uses TRBV11-2 and TRBJ2-1; D may be TRBD1 or TRBD2 (5 bases each). Germline V lookup: CDR1 SGHAT, CDR2 FQNNGV. The CDR3 is made up of 17 amino acids. With 0 bases removed from V and 9 bases from J, the gap between germline ends came to 21 bases. The DNA for the CDR3 is TGTGCCAGCAGCTTAGATAGGGGAAGCCCCCCGGGAATTGAGCAGTTCTTC. This encodes CASSLDRGSPPGIEQFF.

This chain links TRBV29-1 with TRBJ1-1, with 8 bases matching TRBD1. Germline V CDR1 and CDR2: SQVTM, ANQGSEA. Trimming took 7 bases from V and 0 from J; bases not matched to a gene: 4. The CDR3 runs 13 residues. DNA of the CDR3: TGCAGCGCGACAGGGGTCATGAACACTGAAGCTTTCTTT. Its translation is CSATGVMNTEAFF. Variable domain in full (rest from reference TRBV29-1 and TRBJ1-1): SAVISQKPSRDICQRGTSLTIQCQVDSQVTMMFWYRQQPGQSLTLIATANQGSEATYESGFVIDKFPISRPNLTFSTLTVSNMSPEDSSIYLCSATGVMNTEAFFGQGTRLTVV.

The chain carries TRBV5-4 and TRBJ2-5; D is possibly TRBD1 (5 bases). V lost 10 bases and J 2 bases, leaving 24 bases between the germline ends. The CDR3 sequence is 16 residues long. Looked up from germline, CDR1 is SGHNT and CDR2 is YYREEE (reference sequence). The CDR3 protein is CAFQRGPRSEQETQYF. The CDR3 DNA sequence: TGTGCCTTCCAAAGGGGTCCACGGTCTGAACAAGAGACCCAGTACTTC.

J is TRBJ1-5 and V is TRBV4-2; tentative D call: TRBD1 (5 bases). The germline V and J ends were trimmed by 1 base and 3 bases, with 16 bases remaining between them. This CDR3 spans 17 amino acids. The germline gives CDR1 LGHNA, CDR2 YNFKEQ. The CDR3 protein is CASSQGAGPPHNQPQHF. In nucleotides, the CDR3 is TGTGCCAGCAGCCAAGGAGCAGGGCCTCCACACAATCAGCCCCAGCATTTT.

This clonotype was counted a few times. The chain uses TRBV12-3 or TRBV12-4 and TRBJ1-1; tentatively, D is TRBD1 (6 bases). The CDR3 has 11 amino acids. The ends were cut back, 6 bases at V and 9 bases at J, with 11 bases in the middle. CDR3 sequence reads: CASSNRDKAFF. The CDR3 DNA reads as TGTGCCAGCAGCAACAGGGATAAAGCTTTCTTT.

The rearrangement links TRBV20-1 to TRBJ2-7; 8 bases line up with TRBD2. V gave up 2 bases and J gave up 2 bases; unmatched junction bases: 5. The CDR3 consists of 14 residues. Germline V lookup: CDR1 DFQATT, CDR2 SNEGSKA (reference sequence). The CDR3 DNA reads TGCAGTGCTAGACTTCCGGGGGGGCCCTACGAGCAGTACTTC. This gives the protein CSARLPGGPYEQYF.

This clonotype showed up many times. The chain recombines TRBV12-3 or TRBV12-4 with TRBJ2-7; D is uncertain. This CDR3 has 13 amino acids. With 3 bases removed from V and 3 bases from J, the gap between germline ends came to 9 bases. The CDR3 protein is CASSFLGIYEQYF. Written as DNA, the CDR3 is TGTGCCAGCAGTTTTTTGGGGATCTACGAGCAGTACTTC.

This clonotype appeared a few times. The chain couples TRBV27 to TRBJ2-1; TRBD1 aligns across 8 bases. With 9 bases clipped from V and 6 bases from J, the junction kept 13 bases outside the gene matches. CDR1 is MNHEY, CDR2 SMNVEV, per germline (reference sequence). The CDR3 is made up of 15 amino acids. CDR3 nucleotide sequence: TGTGCCAGATTCTGGACAGGGAGTGTCGGCAATGAGCAGTTCTTC. This translates into CARFWTGSVGNEQFF.

The V gene is TRBV5-1, the J gene TRBJ1-6, with a weak D call TRBD1 (6 bases). Germline V gives CDR1 SGHRS, CDR2 YFSETQ. Trimming stripped 4 bases from V and 9 bases from J, with 14 bases between. The CDR3 is 14 amino acids. CDR3 in amino acids: CASSPEGDISPLHF. The CDR3 DNA reads TGCGCCAGCAGCCCCGAAGGGGACATTTCACCCCTCCACTTT.

In its sample, this clonotype was seen a few times. The V gene is TRBV4-3, the J gene TRBJ1-1; D possibly corresponds to TRBD1 (5 bases). The CDR3 totals 14 residues. Germline CDR1 and CDR2: LGHNA and YSLEER. Trimming removed 0 bases at V and 4 bases at J, with 9 bases between. This chain's CDR3 is CASSQDEQATEAFF. In DNA, the CDR3 is TGCGCCAGCAGCCAAGATGAACAGGCCACTGAAGCTTTCTTT.

This clonotype turned up a few times. The CDR3 loop reads CASSLNRDEQYF. CDR3 bases: TGTGCCAGCAGCCTAAATAGGGACGAGCAGTACTTC. The chain carries TRBV7-2 and TRBJ2-7, with D unresolved. Trimming shortened V by 5 bases and J by 5 bases, and 10 bases separated the two germline ends. Germline CDR1 reads SGHTA; CDR2 reads FQGNSA. CDR3 size: 12 residues.